This T cell receptor (beta chain) originates from a study of human T cells and chemical hapten exposure (dated by TCRdb to about 2021). Concerning the study at large: For sensitization, 2% DPC in acetone was applied to a 2 cm by 2 cm area of upper inner arm skin. Patients additionally received weekly therapeutic DPC doses to the scalp throughout the approximately 22-week study period. Patch testing on the upper back used Finn chambers containing 0.01% DPC, with scoring done after 6 days according to International Contact Dermatitis Research Group standards. Alopecia areata with under or over 50% scalp involvement, alopecia totalis and alopecia universalis were represented in the patient cohort, which was mostly female. Libraries were pooled for sequencing, and variation in per-sample TCR yields was attributed mainly to small differences in library volumes within the pool. The study tracked peripheral blood TCR repertoire changes in vivo during primary and secondary sensitization to the hapten diphenylcyclopropenone (DPC) in alopecia patients. Blood samples were taken from patients before sensitization (week 0) and at 2, 6 and about 24 weeks after DPC sensitization. For TCR sequencing, blood came from twenty-nine alopecia patients at anywhere from one to four time points (pre-sensitization, 2, 6 and 24 weeks).

What the authors observed across the whole study: After repeated subsampling, the strength of the expansion versus patch-test correlation and the threshold at which it became significant changed. DPC sensitization did not change the number of TCRs with a frequency above 1 in 1000, and there was no evidence of changes in global repertoire structure. Because all patients had alopecia, a presumed autoimmune disease, the immune response of the patients might differ from that of healthy individuals. Compared with pre-sensitization or healthy control sets, expanded TCRs formed significantly more large CDR3 similarity clusters, which is consistent with antigen-driven responses. The number of PT1 expanded TCRs positively correlated with patch test score, significant at thresholds 8, 16 and 32 but not 4.

According to the study, the label for this sample's time point signals: patch test 1, 2 weeks after DPC sensitization. This sample's treatment or condition label indicates: therapeutic diphenylcyclopropenone sensitization with weekly scalp DPC. Blood at each patch-test visit was drawn before the patch test was applied. To be eligible, patients had to be aged 18 to 70, diagnosed with alopecia and judged suitable for DPC therapy, while pregnant patients were excluded. Total RNA was extracted from unfractionated whole blood collected in Tempus Blood RNA tubes. To prepare the library, RACE was applied. The instrument was a NextSeq 500. During library preparation, unique molecular identifiers were attached to individual cDNA molecules so that TCRs could be counted quantitatively and reproducibly. For every blood RNA sample, sequencing covered both the TCR alpha and TCR beta chains. The study's own analysis went as follows. Samples had a median of about 96,000 TCRs, with a range from roughly 20,000 to 700,000. The Decombinator software suite was used to annotate V, J and CDR3 in the TCR reads. To make PS versus PT1 abundance plots, every sample was subsampled to the same number of TCRs (28,000). Expanded TCRs were defined as absent before sensitization and observed at least eight times at the 2-week time point. TCRdb's own reprocessing of the public reads used fastp at Q25 and MiXCR and kept productive beta chains. Every CDR3 protein is listed once, alongside the most common genes and DNA of its rows. TCRdb assigned the V and J calls; the authors' analysis was not used. The sample table lists around 160,000 distinct CDR3 sequences, roughly 14% of them with a count of one. Jointly, the top ten make up 1.7% of the sample.

V is cut by 4 bases and J by 1 base, and the space between the germline ends is 13 bases. The CDR3 starts with the cysteine, ends with the phenylalanine, and has 15 residues. Just the 45-base CDR3 DNA is kept, in frame starting at base 1. CDR1 LGHNA and CDR2 YSLEER were looked up in the germline V gene. This clonotype has a handful of counts. Its antigen target is currently unknown. The sample holds no much larger clone one base away, and base qualities are not on file. The sequence joins TRBV4-3 to TRBJ1-1, with no D gene named confidently. The material sequenced was whole blood, taken in connection with sensitization to the hapten diphenylcyclopropenone (DPC). The origin of this receptor is a woman aged 30 to 39 with alopecia areata. Some clones in this sample may be carry-over from other donors' samples. Read as DNA, the sequence is TGCGCCAGCAGCCCCCCCCCCACCAGGAACACTGAAGCTTTCTTT. Its protein is CASSPPPTRNTEAFF.